This T cell receptor beta chain was identified during a study of early T cells in non-severe SARS-CoV-2 infection. As for the study in general: Alpha and beta chains were unpaired, from unsorted whole-blood bulk RNA. Study observations and caveats: Reliance on VDJdb matching favored anti-spike CD8 responses; private and CD4 specificities were missed.

Unique molecular identifiers (one per individual cDNA molecule) were attached. TCRdb ran MiXCR on the 5' RACE reads and lists one entry per CDR3 protein. Seen here are some 96,000 distinct CDR3 sequences, around 14% observed once, and the top ten hold over 2%. With respect to this clonotype: Antigen unknown.

With V trimmed by 1 base and J by 6 bases, 8 bases remained unmatched. The CDR3 covers 16 residues. Looked up from germline, CDR1 is SGHRS and CDR2 is YFSETQ. This sequence was found in an adult who was a healthcare worker with PCR-confirmed SARS-CoV-2 infection or an uninfected control (not recorded which). The chain is built from TRBV5-1 and TRBJ2-3, with 10 bases aligning to TRBD2. The sequenced sample consisted of whole blood. CDR3 region: CASSLSPSGGPDTQYF. Written as DNA, the CDR3 is TGCGCCAGCAGCTTGTCCCCTAGCGGGGGACCGGATACGCAGTATTTT.